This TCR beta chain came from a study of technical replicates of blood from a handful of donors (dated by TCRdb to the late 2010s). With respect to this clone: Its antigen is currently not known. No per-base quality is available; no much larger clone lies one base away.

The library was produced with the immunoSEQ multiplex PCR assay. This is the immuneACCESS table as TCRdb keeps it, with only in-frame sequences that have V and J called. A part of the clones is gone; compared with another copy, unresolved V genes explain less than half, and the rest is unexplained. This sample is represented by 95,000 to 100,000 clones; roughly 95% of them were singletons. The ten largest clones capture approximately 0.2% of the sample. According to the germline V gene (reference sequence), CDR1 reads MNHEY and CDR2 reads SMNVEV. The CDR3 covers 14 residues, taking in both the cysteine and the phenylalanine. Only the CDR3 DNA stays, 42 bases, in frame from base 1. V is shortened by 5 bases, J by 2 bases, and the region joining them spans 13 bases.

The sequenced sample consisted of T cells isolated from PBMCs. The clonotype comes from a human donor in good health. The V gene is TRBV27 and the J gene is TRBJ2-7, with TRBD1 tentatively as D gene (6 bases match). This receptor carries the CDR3 CASSVDRYPYEQYF. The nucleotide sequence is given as TGTGCCAGCAGTGTAGACAGGTATCCCTACGAGCAGTACTTC.